The 28 T cell receptor beta chains below were found in one sample sequenced in a study of CD8 T cells in ankylosing spondylitis. TCRdb called the 5' RACE reads again in MiXCR, with one record for every CDR3 protein. The sample lists hundreds of thousands of distinct CDR3 sequences, 32% seen once, with about 4.2% in the top ten. The sequenced sample consisted of blood, either unsorted or a sorted T cell fraction (not recorded which). These receptors were collected from a male donor with ankylosing spondylitis or in good health (not recorded which).

This clonotype was counted a few times. The rearrangement links TRBV5-1 to TRBJ2-3; 9 nucleotides line up with TRBD2. The germline V gene encodes CDR1 SGHRS and CDR2 YFSETQ. The CDR3 extends over 14 amino acids. V was clipped by 6 bases and J by 1 base; unmatched bases: 3. The CDR3 DNA is TGCGCCAGCAACCCTAGCGGGGGCACAGATACGCAGTATTTT. It is translated as CASNPSGGTDTQYF.

This clonotype has a handful of counts. The chain joins TRBV2 to TRBJ2-5, with D tentatively TRBD2 (6 bases). Germline loops: CDR1 SNHLY, CDR2 FYNNEI. V lost 5 bases, J lost 5 bases, and 12 bases lay in between. This CDR3 has 13 residues. The CDR3 DNA reads TGTGCCAGCAGTTTGGGACTGAGGGAGACCCAGTACTTC. The encoded protein is CASSLGLRETQYF.

With regard to this clonotype: No DNA is shown, since the ends of the CDR3 on it are uncertain; the CDR3 is the one TCRdb lists. The V gene is TRBV12-2, the J gene TRBJ1-5. TRBV12-2 is termed a pseudogene. Including both end residues, the CDR3 is 16 amino acids long. The CDR3 loop is CASRLVFADGNQPQHF.

V gene TRBV11-2 combines with J gene TRBJ2-7; 10 nucleotides align to TRBD2. Germline loops: CDR1 SGHAT, CDR2 FQNNGV. The CDR3 extends over 14 amino acids. V shed 6 bases and J 4 bases; nucleotides not matched to a gene: 6. DNA of the CDR3: TGTGCCAGCAGAAGTCCTAGCGGGGGATACGAGCAGTACTTC. It codes for CASRSPSGGYEQYF. The full variable domain, in which reference TRBV11-2 and TRBJ2-7 provide the parts outside the CDR3, is EAGVAQSPRYKIIEKRQSVAFWCNPISGHATLYWYQQILGQGPKLLIQFQNNGVVDDSQLPKDRFSAERLKGVDSTLKIQPAKLEDSAVYLCASRSPSGGYEQYFGPGTRLTVT.

The chain is built from TRBV11-2 and TRBJ2-3; D is uncertain. The V end was cut by 5 bases, the J end by 0 bases, with 15 bases between. CDR1 is SGHAT and CDR2 is FQNNGV in the germline V gene. The CDR3 is made up of 16 amino acids. CDR3 sequence (DNA): TGTGCCAGCAGCCCATTTGGGGTTCCTAGCACAGATACGCAGTATTTT. Translated: CASSPFGVPSTDTQYF.

This clonotype came up a few times. This chain uses TRBV11-2 with TRBJ2-3, with D unclear. V gave up 1 base and J gave up 4 bases, with 6 bases separating them. This CDR3 is built from 13 residues. CDR1 is SGHAT, CDR2 FQNNGV, per germline. Written as DNA, the CDR3 is TGTGCCAGCAGCTTAGGGCCACCAGATACGCAGTATTTT. It codes for CASSLGPPDTQYF.

The chain combines TRBV10-2 with TRBJ2-5; either TRBD1 or TRBD2 may supply D (5 bases each). Germline-derived CDR1 and CDR2 are WSHSY and SAAADI. CDR3 length equals 13 residues. V gave up 5 bases and J gave up 5 bases, with 12 bases separating them. The CDR3 DNA sequence: TGCGCCAGCAGTTCGAGGGGCACGGAGACCCAGTACTTC. Amino acids: CASSSRGTETQYF.

The chain couples TRBV3-1 to TRBJ2-3, with D maybe TRBD2 (5 bases). V shed 5 bases and J shed 0 bases, with 15 bases lying between them. The CDR3 length is 16 residues. Per the germline V gene, CDR1 is LGHDT and CDR2 is YNNKEL (reference sequence). DNA for the CDR3: TGTGCCAGCAGCAAAACTAGAGTATCTAGCACAGATACGCAGTATTTT. This codes for CASSKTRVSSTDTQYF.

This clonotype was seen more than once but under ten times. The J gene is TRBJ2-1, the V gene TRBV6-2 or TRBV6-3; possible D gene TRBD2, 6 bases. The V gene's germline CDR1 is MNHEY and CDR2 SVGEGT. CDR3 length equals 15 residues. V lost 4 bases and J 0 bases, leaving 10 bases between the germline ends. In DNA, the CDR3 is TGTGCCAGCAGTTTACTAGCAGCCTCCTACAATGAGCAGTTCTTC. Amino acid sequence: CASSLLAASYNEQFF.

This clonotype was seen a handful of times. V usage is TRBV7-9 and J usage is TRBJ2-7; weak D call: TRBD2 (5 bases). The V end lost 5 bases, the J end lost 3 bases, and 8 bases lay between the germline ends. Germline V gene sequence: CDR1 SEHNR, CDR2 FQNEAQ (reference sequence). The CDR3 loop spans 12 amino acids. CDR3 DNA: TGTGCCAGCAGCCACGGGGACTACGAGCAGTACTTC. Translated: CASSHGDYEQYF.

The CDR3 sequence: CASSRTVDRANSPLHF. The CDR3 nucleotides are TGTGCCAGCAGCCGAACCGTAGACAGGGCCAATTCACCCCTCCACTTT. This rearrangement joins TRBV11-2 to TRBJ1-6; TRBD1 matches 7 bases. In germline, CDR1 is SGHAT, CDR2 FQNNGV. The CDR3 runs to 16 residues. Trimming at V came to 5 bases and at J to 7 bases, leaving 11 bases not matched to a gene.

This clonotype was found a few times. This rearrangement joins TRBV6-5 to TRBJ2-3, with D perhaps matching TRBD1 (6 bases). The CDR3 length is 17 residues. The germline V and J ends were trimmed by 2 bases and 4 bases, with 19 bases remaining between them. Per germline, CDR1 MNHEY and CDR2 SVGAGI. The CDR3 DNA follows: TGTGCCAGCAGTTACGGGGGCCTCAGGGTTGGGGCAGATACGCAGTATTTT. Its protein product is CASSYGGLRVGADTQYF.

At least ten counts were recorded for this clonotype. The V call is TRBV20-1, the J call TRBJ2-5; 7 bases are shared with TRBD1. The CDR3 runs 15 residues. Per germline, CDR1 DFQATT and CDR2 SNEGSKA (reference sequence). The trim removed 6 bases at V and 2 bases at J, leaving 12 bases unmatched. As DNA, the CDR3 is TGCAGTGCGTATCGGGCTAAACAGGGGCAAGAGACCCAGTACTTC. Protein: CSAYRAKQGQETQYF.

The CDR3 sequence: CAAGGRVYQPQHF. Written as DNA, the CDR3 is TGTGCCGCCGGGGGCAGGGTGTATCAGCCCCAGCATTTT. The chain couples TRBV3-1 to TRBJ1-5; D possibly corresponds to TRBD1 (6 bases). The CDR3 sequence is 13 residues long. CDR1 and CDR2 (germline): LGHDT, YNNKEL (reference sequence). V lost 11 bases, J lost 5 bases, and 16 bases lay in between.

This clonotype was detected a few times. This chain joins TRBV9 and TRBJ2-7; 9 bases agree with TRBD1. The germline CDR1 and CDR2 sequences are SGDLS and YYNGEE. Trimming at V came to 0 bases and at J to 10 bases, leaving 8 bases not matched to a gene. The CDR3 extends over 14 amino acids. CDR3: CASSVGGQGVFQYF. The CDR3, as DNA: TGTGCCAGCAGCGTAGGGGGACAGGGAGTATTTCAGTACTTC.

This clonotype was counted between two and nine times. For the CDR3, the DNA is TGCAGTGCTCCCCCGCTAGGGAGACCGGCCCAGAGCACAGATACGCAGTATTTT. It translates to CSAPPLGRPAQSTDTQYF. This sequence joins TRBV20-1 and TRBJ2-3; D may be TRBD2 (5 bases). The germline CDR1 and CDR2 sequences are DFQATT and SNEGSKA (reference sequence). The CDR3 length is 18 residues. Trimming pared 5 bases from V and 0 bases from J, leaving 24 bases between.

This rearrangement joins TRBV5-1 to TRBJ2-2; 9 bases are a match to TRBD2. This CDR3 has 16 residues. Losses at the gene ends were 7 bases for V and 4 bases for J; bases not matched to a gene: 11. Germline V gene sequence: CDR1 SGHRS, CDR2 YFSETQ. For the CDR3, the DNA is TGCGCCAGCGGCCCTCCTAGCGGGACCACCACCGGGGAGCTGTTTTTT. The encoded protein is CASGPPSGTTTGELFF.

This clonotype was counted between two and nine times. The J gene is TRBJ2-2, the V gene TRBV12-3 or TRBV12-4, with D uncertain. This CDR3 has 12 residues. Trimming took 5 bases from V and 9 from J, leaving 10 bases between them. The CDR3 region is CASSLWGRELFF. The CDR3 nucleotides read TGTGCCAGCAGTCTCTGGGGAAGGGAGCTGTTTTTT.

This CDR3 reads CASSHLTAGTDGQYF. The DNA for the CDR3 is TGTGCCAGCAGCCATCTCACGGCGGGTACGGACGGGCAGTACTTC. V and J are TRBV3-1 and TRBJ2-7; the D gene is possibly TRBD2 (5 bases). Germline V lookup: CDR1 LGHDT, CDR2 YNNKEL (reference sequence). Trimming removed 3 bases at V and 9 bases at J, with 21 bases between. The CDR3 is 15 amino acids.

Worth noting for this clonotype: Germline is not matched at one junction end, which may reflect a read error. V gene TRBV20-1 combines with J gene TRBJ1-1; TRBD1 is a possible D gene (5 bases). The germline CDR1 and CDR2 sequences are DFQATT and SNEGSKA (reference sequence). The CDR3 spans 13 residues. The CDR3 sequence is CSARAWGNTEASF. CDR3 coding DNA: TGCAGTGCTAGGGCATGGGGGAACACTGAAGCTTCCTTT.

The rearrangement links TRBV12-3 or TRBV12-4 to TRBJ1-2, with 9 bases matching TRBD1. J lost 12 bases, V lost 5 bases, and 4 bases had no gene match. The CDR3 is made up of 11 amino acids. CDR3 region: CASSPGTGNTF. The CDR3 nucleotides are TGTGCCAGCAGTCCCGGGACAGGGAACACCTTC.

The sample holds a few counts of this clonotype. V gene TRBV20-1 combines with J gene TRBJ2-7; tentative D call: TRBD1 (6 bases). Trimming removed 6 bases from V and 2 bases from J, with 20 bases in between. This CDR3 is 15 amino acids long. Germline V gene data show CDR1 as DFQATT and CDR2 as SNEGSKA (reference sequence). The CDR3 DNA is TGCAGTGCACCACGGTCCGACAGGAAAACCTACGAGCAGTACTTC. Its protein product is CSAPRSDRKTYEQYF.

The chain combines TRBV20-1 with TRBJ1-3; 8 nucleotides align to TRBD1. The junction had 4 bases not matched to a gene; V was cut back by 3 bases and J by 6 bases. This CDR3 has 13 amino acids. Germline CDR1 is DFQATT and CDR2 is SNEGSKA (reference sequence). CDR3 loop: CSARPGGENTIYF. The DNA of the CDR3 is TGCAGTGCTAGGCCAGGGGGCGAAAACACCATATATTTT.

The rearrangement joins TRBV7-8 to TRBJ2-7; the D call may be TRBD1 or TRBD2 (5 bases each). Germline V gene data show CDR1 as SGHVS and CDR2 as FQNEAQ. The CDR3 totals 16 residues. With 0 bases removed from V and 3 bases from J, the gap between germline ends came to 15 bases. The chain's CDR3 is CASSLATIPGSYEQYF. In nucleotides, the CDR3 is TGTGCCAGCAGCTTAGCGACTATTCCAGGGAGCTACGAGCAGTACTTC.

V usage is TRBV20-1 and J usage is TRBJ2-5; no definite D call. The CDR3 is 11 residues long. V lost 4 bases, J lost 3 bases, and 6 bases lay in between. Per the germline V gene, CDR1 is DFQATT and CDR2 is SNEGSKA (reference sequence). This CDR3 reads CSATQKETQYF. The CDR3 nucleotides read TGCAGTGCTACCCAGAAAGAGACCCAGTACTTC.

The rearrangement links TRBV20-1 to TRBJ1-1; no reliable D call. CDR1 DFQATT and CDR2 SNEGSKA come from the germline V gene (reference sequence). The CDR3 is 14 residues long. V gave up 2 bases and J gave up 11 bases, with 21 bases separating them. In nucleotides, the CDR3 is TGCAGTGCTAGATCCGTGGCTTCTGAAATTGAGGCTTTCTTT. Amino acid sequence: CSARSVASEIEAFF.

The gene calls are TRBV6-6 and TRBJ2-7; D is unresolved. Germline V gene sequence: CDR1 MNHNY, CDR2 SVGAGI (reference sequence). V dropped 7 bases and J dropped 5 bases, with 9 bases sitting between them. CDR3 size: 11 residues. CDR3 sequence (DNA): TGTGCCAGCACCAGCCTAGACGAGCAGTACTTC. Translation gives CASTSLDEQYF.

Many counts were recorded for this clonotype. The J gene is TRBJ2-7, the V gene TRBV20-1, with 9 bases lining up with TRBD1. This CDR3 region has 15 residues. With V trimmed by 6 bases and J by 3 bases, 12 bases remained unmatched. CDR1 DFQATT and CDR2 SNEGSKA come from the germline V gene (reference sequence). CDR3 coding DNA: TGCAGTGCCCAAGCCCCGACAGGGGGAGACTACGAGCAGTACTTC. Its translation: CSAQAPTGGDYEQYF.